This T cell receptor (beta chain) was captured by sequencing in a study of blood T cell repertoires in COVID-19. Study details: Acute and convalescent COVID-19 specimens originated in the United States, Italy and Spain. PBMCs, B-cell-depleted T cells, or T cells were the source of the cDNA or gDNA that made up the material.

Germline V gene data show CDR1 as PRHDT and CDR2 as FYEKMQ (reference sequence). There are 18 residues in the CDR3. Trimming shortened V by 5 bases and J by 7 bases, and 26 bases separated the two germline ends. Original analysis: Counts of nucleated cells, estimated from reference gene primer amplification, were obtained. The table came from immunoSEQ multiplex PCR; TCRdb's copy has only in-frame clones and leaves some out. From that table come the V and J calls and clone size; the DNA was used to work out D and trimming. Of roughly 200,000 clones in the sample, around 83% were seen once. The sequence derives from a man aged 40-49 years with active or convalescent COVID-19. Sequencing was carried out using peripheral blood. The chain has TRBV13 and TRBJ2-2, with D possibly being TRBD1 (5 bases). In nucleotides, the CDR3 is TGTGCCAGCAGCCCCTATACCGCGGACACGGTCCGGCACGGGGAGCTGTTTTTT. Protein product: CASSPYTADTVRHGELFF.